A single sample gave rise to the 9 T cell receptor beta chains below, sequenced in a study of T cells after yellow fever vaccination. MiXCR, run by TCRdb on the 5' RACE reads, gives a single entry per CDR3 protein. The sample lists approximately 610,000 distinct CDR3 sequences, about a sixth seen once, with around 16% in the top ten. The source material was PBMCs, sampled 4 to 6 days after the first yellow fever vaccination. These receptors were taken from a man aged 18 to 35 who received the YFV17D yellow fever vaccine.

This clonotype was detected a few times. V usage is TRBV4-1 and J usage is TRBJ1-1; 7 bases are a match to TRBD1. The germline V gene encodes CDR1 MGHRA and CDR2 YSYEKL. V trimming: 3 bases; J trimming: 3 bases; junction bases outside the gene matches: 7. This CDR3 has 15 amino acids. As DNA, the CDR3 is TGCGCCAGCAGCCAGGAAGGGGGCTTAGACACTGAAGCTTTCTTT. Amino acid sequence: CASSQEGGLDTEAFF.

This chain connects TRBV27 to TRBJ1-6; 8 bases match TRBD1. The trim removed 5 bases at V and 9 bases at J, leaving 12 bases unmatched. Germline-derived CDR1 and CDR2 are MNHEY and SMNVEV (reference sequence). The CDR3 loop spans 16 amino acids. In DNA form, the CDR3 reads TGTGCCAGCAGTCCCCGCTACACAGGGGGAGGTTCACCCCTCCACTTT. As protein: CASSPRYTGGGSPLHF.

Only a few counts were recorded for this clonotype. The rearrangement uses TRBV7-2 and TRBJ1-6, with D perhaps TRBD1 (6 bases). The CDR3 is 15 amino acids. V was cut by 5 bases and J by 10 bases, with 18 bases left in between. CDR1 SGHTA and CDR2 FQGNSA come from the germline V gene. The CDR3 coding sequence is TGTGCCAGCAGCCGTGGACAGCCGGGCTGGTCACCCCTCCACTTT. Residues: CASSRGQPGWSPLHF.

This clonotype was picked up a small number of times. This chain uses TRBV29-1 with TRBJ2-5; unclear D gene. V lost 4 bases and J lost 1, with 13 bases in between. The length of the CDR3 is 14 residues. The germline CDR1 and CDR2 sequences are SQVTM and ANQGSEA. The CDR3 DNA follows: TGCAGCGTTGCAGTTCGTCGGGCCCAAGAGACCCAGTACTTC. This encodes CSVAVRRAQETQYF.

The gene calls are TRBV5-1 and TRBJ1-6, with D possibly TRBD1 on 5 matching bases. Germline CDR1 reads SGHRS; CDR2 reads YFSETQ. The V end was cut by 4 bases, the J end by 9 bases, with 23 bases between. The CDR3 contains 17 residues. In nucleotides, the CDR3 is TGCGCCAGCAGCCCAGACGGGACCCTCGGCGGCACTTCACCCCTCCACTTT. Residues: CASSPDGTLGGTSPLHF.

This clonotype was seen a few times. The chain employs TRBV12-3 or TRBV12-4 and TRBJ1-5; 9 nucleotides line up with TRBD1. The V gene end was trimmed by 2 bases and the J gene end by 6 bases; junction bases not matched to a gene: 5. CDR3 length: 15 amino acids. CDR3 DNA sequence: TGTGCCAGCAGTTTAATGGGACAGGGCGGTCAGCCCCAGCATTTT. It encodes CASSLMGQGGQPQHF.

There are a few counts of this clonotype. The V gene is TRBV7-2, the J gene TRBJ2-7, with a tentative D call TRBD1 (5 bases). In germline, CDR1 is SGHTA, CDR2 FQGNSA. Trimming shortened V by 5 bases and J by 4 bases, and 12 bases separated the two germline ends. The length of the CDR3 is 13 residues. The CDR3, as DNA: TGTGCCAGCAGCCGCAGACAGTTTTACGAGCAGTACTTC. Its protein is CASSRRQFYEQYF.

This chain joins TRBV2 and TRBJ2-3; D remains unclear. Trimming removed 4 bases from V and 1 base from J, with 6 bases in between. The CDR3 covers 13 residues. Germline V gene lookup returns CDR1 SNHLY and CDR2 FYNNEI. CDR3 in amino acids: CASSVLGTDTQYF. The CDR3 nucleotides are TGTGCCAGCAGTGTCCTTGGCACAGATACGCAGTATTTT.

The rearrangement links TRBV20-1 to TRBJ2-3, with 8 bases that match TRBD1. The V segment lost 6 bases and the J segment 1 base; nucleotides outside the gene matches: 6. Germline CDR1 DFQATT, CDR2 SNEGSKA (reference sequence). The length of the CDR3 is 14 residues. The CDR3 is CSAFDRGRTDTQYF. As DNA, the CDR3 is TGCAGTGCGTTTGACAGGGGTCGCACAGATACGCAGTATTTT.